One TCR beta chain is described in this entry. Treatment-naive patients with stable or active relapsing-remitting disease served as multiple sclerosis controls. RNA totalling 0.5 to 1 ug underwent reverse transcription with random hexamers. The method of amplification for TCR beta CDR3 was immunoSEQ multiplex PCR, covering 54 Vbeta and 13 Jbeta. TCRdb re-called the immunoSEQ multiplex PCR reads through MiXCR, storing one row per CDR3 protein. Here the sample spans 160,000 or so distinct CDR3 sequences, 95% being singletons. The data originate from a study of CD8 T cells in Susac syndrome. The TCR sequence derives from a human donor with multiple sclerosis. Material: CD8+ T cells from PBMCs.

The CDR3, as DNA: TGTGCCAGCAGCGGCGGACAGACCTCCACAGATACGCAGTATTTT. It translates to CASSGGQTSTDTQYF. The rearrangement joins TRBV9 to TRBJ2-3; TRBD1 is a possible D gene (6 bases). The germline gives CDR1 SGDLS, CDR2 YYNGEE. Trimming stripped 3 bases from V and 2 bases from J, with 13 bases between. CDR3 length equals 15 residues.